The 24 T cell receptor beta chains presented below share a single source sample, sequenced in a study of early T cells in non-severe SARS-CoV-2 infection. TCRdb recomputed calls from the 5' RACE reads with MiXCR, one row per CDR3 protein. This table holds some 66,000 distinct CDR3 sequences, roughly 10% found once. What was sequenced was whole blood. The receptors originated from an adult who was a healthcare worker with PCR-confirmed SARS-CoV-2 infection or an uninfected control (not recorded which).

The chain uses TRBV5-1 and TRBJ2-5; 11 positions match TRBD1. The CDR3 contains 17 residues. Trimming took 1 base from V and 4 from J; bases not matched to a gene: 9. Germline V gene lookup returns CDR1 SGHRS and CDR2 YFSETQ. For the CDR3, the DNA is TGCGCCAGCAGCTTGACTCCTCCGGGACAGGGGGGAGAGACCCAGTACTTC. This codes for CASSLTPPGQGGETQYF.

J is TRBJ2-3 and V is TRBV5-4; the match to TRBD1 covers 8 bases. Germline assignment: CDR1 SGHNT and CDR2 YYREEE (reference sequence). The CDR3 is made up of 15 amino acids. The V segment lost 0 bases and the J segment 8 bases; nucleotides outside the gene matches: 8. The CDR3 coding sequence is TGTGCCAGCAGCTTGGGAGGACAGGGAAGGACTACGCAGTATTTT. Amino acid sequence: CASSLGGQGRTTQYF.

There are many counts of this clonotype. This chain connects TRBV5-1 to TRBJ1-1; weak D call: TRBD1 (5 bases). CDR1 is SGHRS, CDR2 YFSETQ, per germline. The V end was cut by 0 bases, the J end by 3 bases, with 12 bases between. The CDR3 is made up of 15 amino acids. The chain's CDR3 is CASSLVPREDTEAFF. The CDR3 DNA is TGCGCCAGCAGCTTGGTCCCCAGGGAAGACACTGAAGCTTTCTTT.

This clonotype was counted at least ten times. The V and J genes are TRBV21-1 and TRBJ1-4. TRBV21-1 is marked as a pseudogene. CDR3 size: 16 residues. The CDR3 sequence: CASVILCDLSGEKLFF. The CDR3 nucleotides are TGTGCCAGCGTCATTCTGTGTGACCTCTCGGGTGAAAAACTGTTTTTT.

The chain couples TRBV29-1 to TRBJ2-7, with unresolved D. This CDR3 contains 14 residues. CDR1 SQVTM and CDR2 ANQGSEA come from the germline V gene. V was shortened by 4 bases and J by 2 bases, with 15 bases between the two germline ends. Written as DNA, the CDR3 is TGCAGCGTTGTATCTGGTGTCCCTCCCTACGAGCAGTACTTC. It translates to CSVVSGVPPYEQYF.

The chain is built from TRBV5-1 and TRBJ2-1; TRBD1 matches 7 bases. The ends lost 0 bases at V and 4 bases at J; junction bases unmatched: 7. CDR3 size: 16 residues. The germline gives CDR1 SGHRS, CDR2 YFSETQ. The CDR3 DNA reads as TGCGCCAGCAGCTTGGGACAGGGAACTTTTTACAATGAGCAGTTCTTC. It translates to CASSLGQGTFYNEQFF.

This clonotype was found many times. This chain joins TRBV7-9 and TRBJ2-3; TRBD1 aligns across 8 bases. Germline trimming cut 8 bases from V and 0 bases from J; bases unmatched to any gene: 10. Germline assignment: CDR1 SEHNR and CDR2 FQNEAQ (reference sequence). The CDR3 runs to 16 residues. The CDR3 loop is CASGTGLDASTDTQYF. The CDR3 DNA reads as TGTGCCAGCGGGACAGGTTTGGATGCGAGCACAGATACGCAGTATTTT.

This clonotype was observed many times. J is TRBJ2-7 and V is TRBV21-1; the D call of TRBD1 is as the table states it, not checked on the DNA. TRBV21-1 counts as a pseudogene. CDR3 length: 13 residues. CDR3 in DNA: TGTGCCACCTGGACAGGGGATATATACGAGCAGTACTTC. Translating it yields CATWTGDIYEQYF.

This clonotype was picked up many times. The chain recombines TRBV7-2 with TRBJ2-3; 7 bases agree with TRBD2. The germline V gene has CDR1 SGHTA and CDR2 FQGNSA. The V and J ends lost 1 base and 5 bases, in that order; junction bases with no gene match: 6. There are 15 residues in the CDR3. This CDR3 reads CASSLGAGVGDTQYF. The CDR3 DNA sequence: TGTGCCAGCAGCTTAGGGGCGGGAGTTGGAGATACGCAGTATTTT.

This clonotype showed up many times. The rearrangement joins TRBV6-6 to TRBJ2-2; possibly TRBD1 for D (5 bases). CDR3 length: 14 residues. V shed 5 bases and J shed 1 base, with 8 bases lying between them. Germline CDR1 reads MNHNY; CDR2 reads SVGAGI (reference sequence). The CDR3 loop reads CASSGAENTGELFF. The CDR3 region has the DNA TGTGCCAGCAGTGGGGCAGAGAACACCGGGGAGCTGTTTTTT.

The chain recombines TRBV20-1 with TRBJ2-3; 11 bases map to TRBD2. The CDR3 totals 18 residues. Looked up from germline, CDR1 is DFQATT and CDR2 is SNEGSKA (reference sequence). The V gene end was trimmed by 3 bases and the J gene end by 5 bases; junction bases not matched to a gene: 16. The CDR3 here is CSASTPPSGRFSGDTQYF. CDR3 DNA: TGCAGTGCTAGTACCCCGCCTAGCGGGAGGTTTTCGGGAGATACGCAGTATTTT.

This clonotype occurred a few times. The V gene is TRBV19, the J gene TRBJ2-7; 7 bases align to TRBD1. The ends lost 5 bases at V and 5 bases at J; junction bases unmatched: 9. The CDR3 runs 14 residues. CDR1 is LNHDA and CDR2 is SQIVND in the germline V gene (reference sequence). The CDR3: CASSPMTGTNEQYF. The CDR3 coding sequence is TGTGCCAGTAGTCCCATGACAGGGACCAACGAGCAGTACTTC.

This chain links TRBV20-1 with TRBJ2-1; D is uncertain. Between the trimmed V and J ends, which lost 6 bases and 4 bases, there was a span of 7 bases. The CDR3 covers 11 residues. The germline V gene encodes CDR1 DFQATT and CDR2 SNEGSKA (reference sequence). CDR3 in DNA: TGCAGTGCCGAGGATTACAATGAGCAGTTCTTC. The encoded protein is CSAEDYNEQFF.

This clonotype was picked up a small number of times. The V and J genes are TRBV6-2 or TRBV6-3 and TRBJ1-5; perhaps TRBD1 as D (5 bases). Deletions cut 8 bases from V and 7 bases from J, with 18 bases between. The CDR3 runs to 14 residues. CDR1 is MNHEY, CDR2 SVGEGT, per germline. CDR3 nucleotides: TGTGCCAGCGTCGGGGAGTGGGGGTCCCAGCCCCAGCATTTT. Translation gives CASVGEWGSQPQHF.

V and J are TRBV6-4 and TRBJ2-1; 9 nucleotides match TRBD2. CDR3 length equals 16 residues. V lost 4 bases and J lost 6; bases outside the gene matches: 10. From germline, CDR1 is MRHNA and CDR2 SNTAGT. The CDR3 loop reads CASSVSVAGAFNEQFF. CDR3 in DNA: TGTGCCAGCAGTGTGTCGGTAGCGGGAGCTTTCAATGAGCAGTTCTTC.

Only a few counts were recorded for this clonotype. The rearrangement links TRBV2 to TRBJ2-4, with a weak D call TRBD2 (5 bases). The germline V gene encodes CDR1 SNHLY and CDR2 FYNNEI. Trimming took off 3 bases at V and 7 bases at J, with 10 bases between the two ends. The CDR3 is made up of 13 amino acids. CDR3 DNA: TGTGCCAGCAGTGACGAGCGCGGGAACATTCAGTACTTC. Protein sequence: CASSDERGNIQYF.

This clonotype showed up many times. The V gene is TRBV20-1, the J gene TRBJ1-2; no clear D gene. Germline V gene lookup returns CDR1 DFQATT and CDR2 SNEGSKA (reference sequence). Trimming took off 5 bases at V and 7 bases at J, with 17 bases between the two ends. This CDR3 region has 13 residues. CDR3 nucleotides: TGCAGTGCTTTTGGCAGTGCAACTATTGGCTACACCTTC. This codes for CSAFGSATIGYTF.

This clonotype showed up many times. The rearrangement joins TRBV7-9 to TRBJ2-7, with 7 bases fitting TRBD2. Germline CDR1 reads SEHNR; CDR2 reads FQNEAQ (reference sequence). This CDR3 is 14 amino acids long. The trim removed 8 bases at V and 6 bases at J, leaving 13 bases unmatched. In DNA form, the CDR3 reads TGTGCCAGCTTGACTAGCAGGAAATCTAGCGAGCAGTACTTC. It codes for CASLTSRKSSEQYF.

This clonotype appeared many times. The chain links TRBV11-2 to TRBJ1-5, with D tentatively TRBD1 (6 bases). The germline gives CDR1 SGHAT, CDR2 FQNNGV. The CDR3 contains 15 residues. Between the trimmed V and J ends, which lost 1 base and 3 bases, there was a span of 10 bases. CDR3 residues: CASSLGWGPNQPQHF. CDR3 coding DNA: TGTGCCAGCAGCTTAGGCTGGGGGCCCAATCAGCCCCAGCATTTT.

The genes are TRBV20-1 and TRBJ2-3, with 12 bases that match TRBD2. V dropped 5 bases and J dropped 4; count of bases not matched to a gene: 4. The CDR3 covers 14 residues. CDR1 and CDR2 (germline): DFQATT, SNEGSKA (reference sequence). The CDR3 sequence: CSAGPSGRADTQYF. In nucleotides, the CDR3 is TGCAGTGCTGGACCTAGCGGGAGGGCAGATACGCAGTATTTT.

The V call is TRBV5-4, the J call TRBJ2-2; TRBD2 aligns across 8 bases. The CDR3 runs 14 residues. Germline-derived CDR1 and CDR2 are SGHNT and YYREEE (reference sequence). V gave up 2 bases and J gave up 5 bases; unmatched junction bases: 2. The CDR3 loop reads CASSFPGGTGELFF. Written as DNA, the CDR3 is TGTGCCAGCAGCTTTCCGGGGGGGACCGGGGAGCTGTTTTTT.

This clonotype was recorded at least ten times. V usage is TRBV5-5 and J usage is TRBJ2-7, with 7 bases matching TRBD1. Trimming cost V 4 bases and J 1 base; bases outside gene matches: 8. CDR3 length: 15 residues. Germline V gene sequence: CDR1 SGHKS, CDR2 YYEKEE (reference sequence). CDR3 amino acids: CASSPSPGQSYEQYF. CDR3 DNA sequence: TGTGCCAGCAGCCCTTCACCGGGACAGTCCTACGAGCAGTACTTC.

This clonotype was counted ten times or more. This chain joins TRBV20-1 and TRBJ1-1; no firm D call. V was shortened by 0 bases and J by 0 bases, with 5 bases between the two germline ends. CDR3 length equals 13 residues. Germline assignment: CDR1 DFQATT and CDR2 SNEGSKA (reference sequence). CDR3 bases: TGCAGTGCTAGAGAGCCGGTGAACACTGAAGCTTTCTTT. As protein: CSAREPVNTEAFF.

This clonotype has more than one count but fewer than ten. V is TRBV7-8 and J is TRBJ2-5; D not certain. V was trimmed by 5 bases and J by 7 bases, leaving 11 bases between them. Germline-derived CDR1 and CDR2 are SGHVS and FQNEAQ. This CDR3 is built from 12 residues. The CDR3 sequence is CASSPSSVTQYF. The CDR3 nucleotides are TGTGCCAGCAGCCCCTCGTCAGTGACCCAGTACTTC.